A single TCR beta chain is shown here with its context. Antigen specificity is unknown. This sample was included in a study of CD4+ T cells in melanoma. CDR1 is MNHEY, CDR2 SMNVEV, per germline (reference sequence). Unmatched junction bases numbered 10, after V lost 4 bases and J lost 5 bases. This CDR3 has 16 residues. The study, taken as a whole, reports: Reportedly, melanoma neoantigen-specific CD4+ T cells showed varied differentiation states.

Using immunoSEQ multiplex PCR, the repertoire was profiled, and TCRdb retains in-frame clones only, with some absent. The table has around 110,000 clones, over 80% seen once. V is TRBV27 and J is TRBJ2-3; TRBD2 aligns across 9 bases. The sequence derives from a human donor with melanoma. Sequenced: peripheral blood. CDR3 region: CASSSHSAGGGDTQYF. The CDR3 coding sequence is TGTGCCAGCAGTTCCCACTCTGCGGGAGGGGGAGATACGCAGTATTTT.